Below are 22 T cell receptor beta chains sequenced from a single sample in a study of B cell selection in AIRE deficiency. Regulatory T cells were sorted as CD4+CD25hiCD127low/negative. Sequencing was performed with immunoSEQ multiplex PCR; in TCRdb, only in-frame clones are kept and a portion is missing. The profile covers fewer than 25,000 clones, with about 90% appearing a single time and more than 1.3% taken by the ten largest. The sample comprised CD4+CD25+ Tregs sorted from PBMCs. Receptor source: a human donor in good health.

V gene TRBV4-2 combines with J gene TRBJ2-2, with 8 bases matching TRBD1. The J segment lost 5 bases and the V segment lost 0 bases, leaving 2 bases of the junction unmatched. The germline CDR1 and CDR2 sequences are LGHNA and YNFKEQ. The CDR3 has 15 amino acids. As DNA, the CDR3 is TGTGCCAGCAGCCAAGAGGACAGGGAGACCGGGGAGCTGTTTTTT. Residues: CASSQEDRETGELFF.

This clone was observed a handful of times. V and J are TRBV5-1 and TRBJ1-2; D is ambiguous. Between the trimmed V and J ends, which lost 2 bases and 2 bases, there was a span of 7 bases. This CDR3 has 13 amino acids. Germline CDR1 is SGHRS and CDR2 is YFSETQ. DNA for the CDR3: TGCGCCAGCAGCTTTTCACAGAACTATGGCTACACCTTC. Protein: CASSFSQNYGYTF. Full variable domain (rest looked up from reference TRBV5-1 and TRBJ1-2): KAGVTQTPRYLIKTRGQQVTLSCSPISGHRSVSWYQQTPGQGLQFLFEYFSETQRNKGNFPGRFSGRQFSNSRSEMNVSTLELGDSALYLCASSFSQNYGYTFGSGTRLTVV.

The chain has TRBV5-1 and TRBJ2-3; TRBD2 agrees at 10 bases. Trimming cost V 2 bases and J 8 bases; bases outside gene matches: 8. Per the germline V gene, CDR1 is SGHRS and CDR2 is YFSETQ. CDR3 length: 15 residues. The CDR3 sequence: CASSFVSGGAGTQYF. Written as DNA, the CDR3 is TGCGCCAGCAGCTTCGTCAGCGGGGGGGCCGGTACGCAGTATTTT.

V is TRBV5-4 and J is TRBJ2-7; 11 nucleotides match TRBD2. The CDR3 is 15 residues long. Germline V gene sequence: CDR1 SGHNT, CDR2 YYREEE (reference sequence). J was trimmed by 6 bases and V by 3 bases; bases with no gene match: 8. The CDR3 sequence: CASSYGLAGGGEQYF. CDR3 nucleotides: TGTGCCAGCAGCTACGGACTAGCGGGCGGTGGCGAGCAGTACTTC. The whole variable domain, filled in from reference TRBV5-4 and TRBJ2-7, reads ETGVTQSPTHLIKTRGQQVTLRCSSQSGHNTVSWYQQALGQGPQFIFQYYREEENGRGNFPPRFSGLQFPNYSSELNVNALELDDSALYLCASSYGLAGGGEQYFGPGTRLTVT.

The V gene is TRBV19, the J gene TRBJ1-2; TRBD1 agrees at 11 bases. CDR1 LNHDA and CDR2 SQIVND come from the germline V gene (reference sequence). There are 15 residues in the CDR3. With 8 bases clipped from V and 0 bases from J, the junction kept 5 bases outside the gene matches. DNA for the CDR3: TGTGCCAGTGGGACAGGGGGGAAGACTAACTATGGCTACACCTTC. Amino acid sequence: CASGTGGKTNYGYTF.

V is TRBV9 and J is TRBJ2-2; 8 bases match TRBD1. With V trimmed by 3 bases and J by 5 bases, 3 bases remained unmatched. CDR1 SGDLS and CDR2 YYNGEE come from the germline V gene. The CDR3 is 14 residues long. This CDR3 reads CASSGTGYTGELFF. DNA of the CDR3: TGTGCCAGCAGCGGGACAGGGTATACCGGGGAGCTGTTTTTT.

V usage is TRBV29-1 and J usage is TRBJ2-1; TRBD2 agrees at 9 bases. Germline V gives CDR1 SQVTM, CDR2 ANQGSEA. V lost 3 bases and J lost 2; bases outside the gene matches: 2. The CDR3 is made up of 14 amino acids. The DNA for the CDR3 is TGCAGCGTTGAGGCTAGCGGGACCTACAATGAGCAGTTCTTC. It specifies CSVEASGTYNEQFF.

The chain links TRBV18 to TRBJ1-1; D might be TRBD1 (6 bases). This CDR3 has 13 amino acids. Germline CDR1 is KGHSH and CDR2 is LQKENI. Trimming took 4 bases from V and 4 from J, leaving 10 bases between them. The CDR3 loop is CASSQGVATEAFF. The CDR3 DNA is TGTGCCAGCTCACAGGGGGTGGCCACTGAAGCTTTCTTT.

V and J are TRBV6-5 and TRBJ2-7; tentative D call: TRBD2 (5 bases). This CDR3 region has 12 residues. The V end lost 0 bases, the J end lost 7 bases, and 7 bases lay between the germline ends. CDR1 and CDR2 from the germline V gene are MNHEY and SVGAGI. The CDR3 sequence is CASSYSRREQYF. The CDR3 region has the DNA TGTGCCAGCAGTTACTCGAGGAGGGAGCAGTACTTC.

The chain employs TRBV5-5 and TRBJ1-2; 9 bases are a match to TRBD1. J gave up 4 bases and V 4 bases, and 2 bases lay outside the gene matches. The germline V gene has CDR1 SGHKS and CDR2 YYEKEE (reference sequence). The CDR3 is made up of 13 amino acids. CDR3 DNA sequence: TGTGCCAGCAGCACGACAGGGGGCTATGGCTACACCTTC. Protein: CASSTTGGYGYTF.

The chain has TRBV5-5 and TRBJ2-7; D remains unclear. Trimming took off 1 base at V and 0 bases at J, with 8 bases between the two ends. Germline values: CDR1 SGHKS, CDR2 YYEKEE (reference sequence). The CDR3 extends over 14 amino acids. CDR3 in amino acids: CASSLSSVSYEQYF. For the CDR3, the DNA is TGTGCCAGCAGCTTGTCCTCGGTCTCCTACGAGCAGTACTTC. The whole variable domain, filled in from reference TRBV5-5 and TRBJ2-7, reads DAGVTQSPTHLIKTRGQQVTLRCSPISGHKSVSWYQQVLGQGPQFIFQYYEKEERGRGNFPDRFSARQFPNYSSELNVNALLLGDSALYLCASSLSSVSYEQYFGPGTRLTVT.

The J gene is TRBJ1-2, the V gene TRBV27; maybe TRBD1 (6 bases). The CDR3 runs 14 residues. CDR1 is MNHEY, CDR2 SMNVEV, per germline (reference sequence). V was trimmed by 5 bases and J by 2 bases, leaving 12 bases between them. The CDR3 protein is CASSPWGQNYGYTF. The CDR3 DNA reads as TGTGCCAGCAGTCCCTGGGGGCAGAACTATGGCTACACCTTC.

The chain uses TRBV11-2 and TRBJ2-7, with D unresolved. This CDR3 has 17 residues. Germline loops: CDR1 SGHAT, CDR2 FQNNGV. Trimming stripped 1 base from V and 0 bases from J, with 16 bases between. The chain's CDR3 is CASSLVVKLTASYEQYF. CDR3 in DNA: TGTGCCAGCAGCTTAGTAGTGAAATTAACAGCCTCCTACGAGCAGTACTTC.

J is TRBJ2-4 and V is TRBV6-6; unclear D gene. This CDR3 is 13 amino acids long. CDR1 is MNHNY and CDR2 is SVGAGI in the germline V gene (reference sequence). V dropped 6 bases and J dropped 0 bases, with 6 bases sitting between them. In DNA form, the CDR3 reads TGTGCCAGCAGGAACCTAGCCAAAAACATTCAGTACTTC. The encoded protein is CASRNLAKNIQYF.

This sequence joins TRBV4-2 and TRBJ1-5; unclear D gene. The CDR3 consists of 15 residues. The ends were cut back, 7 bases at V and 3 bases at J, with 16 bases in the middle. Germline loops: CDR1 LGHNA, CDR2 YNFKEQ. The DNA for the CDR3 is TGTGCCAGCACCCCAAGTTGGCACCTCAATCAGCCCCAGCATTTT. This encodes CASTPSWHLNQPQHF.

This sequence joins TRBV6-6 and TRBJ1-2, with D unclear. Germline CDR1 MNHNY, CDR2 SVGAGI (reference sequence). The V end was cut by 4 bases, the J end by 8 bases, with 11 bases between. The CDR3 is made up of 12 amino acids. The CDR3 loop is CASSSGGPGYTF. CDR3 coding DNA: TGTGCCAGCAGTTCAGGAGGGCCCGGCTACACCTTC.

The J gene is TRBJ2-1, the V gene TRBV9; the match to TRBD2 covers 15 bases. The CDR3 covers 18 residues. Germline V lookup: CDR1 SGDLS, CDR2 YYNGEE. Trimming removed 6 bases from V and 1 base from J; junction bases left unmatched: 8. Here the CDR3 DNA reads TGTGCCAGCACCGCGGGGACTAGCGGGAGGAGTTCCTACAATGAGCAGTTCTTC. As protein: CASTAGTSGRSSYNEQFF.

For the CDR3, the DNA is TGTGCCAGCAGCTCGCTGCGATCGGGCGGGGAGCTGTTTTTT. Protein: CASSSLRSGGELFF. V gene TRBV7-8 combines with J gene TRBJ2-2; D not certain. V shed 4 bases and J shed 7 bases, with 13 bases lying between them. This CDR3 comprises 14 residues. Germline V gene sequence: CDR1 SGHVS, CDR2 FQNEAQ.

J is TRBJ1-2 and V is TRBV18, with 7 bases lining up with TRBD1. The CDR3 is 16 residues long. Germline V gene sequence: CDR1 KGHSH, CDR2 LQKENI. V lost 1 base, J lost 1 base, and 6 bases stayed unmatched. The CDR3 loop reads CASSPRTHRGNYGYTF. The CDR3 bases are TGTGCCAGCTCACCACGGACGCACAGGGGTAACTATGGCTACACCTTC.

This chain links TRBV30 with TRBJ2-1; D gene uncertain. Deletions cut 0 bases from V and 3 bases from J, with 9 bases between. The CDR3 covers 14 residues. From germline, CDR1 is GTSNPN and CDR2 SVGIG (reference sequence). The CDR3 is CAWSVDPLYNEQFF. CDR3 DNA: TGTGCCTGGAGTGTTGACCCCCTCTACAATGAGCAGTTCTTC. Variable domain in full (rest from reference TRBV30 and TRBJ2-1): SQTIHQWPATLVQPVGSPLSLECTVEGTSNPNLYWYRQAAGRGLQLLFYSVGIGQISSEVPQNLSASRPQDRQFILSSKKLLLSDSGFYLCAWSVDPLYNEQFFGPGTRLTVL.

The chain recombines TRBV5-1 with TRBJ2-7; D is undetermined. Trimming took 0 bases from V and 0 from J, leaving 7 bases between them. The CDR3 covers 14 residues. CDR1 is SGHRS, CDR2 YFSETQ, per germline. The CDR3 reads CASSLGGISYEQYF. The CDR3 DNA is TGCGCCAGCAGCTTGGGTGGAATCTCCTACGAGCAGTACTTC. The full variable domain, with the rest looked up from reference TRBV5-1 and TRBJ2-7, is KAGVTQTPRYLIKTRGQQVTLSCSPISGHRSVSWYQQTPGQGLQFLFEYFSETQRNKGNFPGRFSGRQFSNSRSEMNVSTLELGDSALYLCASSLGGISYEQYFGPGTRLTVT.

This chain connects TRBV10-2 to TRBJ1-3; no firm D call. In germline, CDR1 is WSHSY, CDR2 SAAADI. The ends were cut back, 4 bases at V and 0 bases at J, with 10 bases in the middle. The CDR3 totals 15 residues. The CDR3, as DNA: TGCGCCAGCAGTGTTAAGGGTTTCTCTGGAAACACCATATATTTT. This sequence encodes CASSVKGFSGNTIYF.